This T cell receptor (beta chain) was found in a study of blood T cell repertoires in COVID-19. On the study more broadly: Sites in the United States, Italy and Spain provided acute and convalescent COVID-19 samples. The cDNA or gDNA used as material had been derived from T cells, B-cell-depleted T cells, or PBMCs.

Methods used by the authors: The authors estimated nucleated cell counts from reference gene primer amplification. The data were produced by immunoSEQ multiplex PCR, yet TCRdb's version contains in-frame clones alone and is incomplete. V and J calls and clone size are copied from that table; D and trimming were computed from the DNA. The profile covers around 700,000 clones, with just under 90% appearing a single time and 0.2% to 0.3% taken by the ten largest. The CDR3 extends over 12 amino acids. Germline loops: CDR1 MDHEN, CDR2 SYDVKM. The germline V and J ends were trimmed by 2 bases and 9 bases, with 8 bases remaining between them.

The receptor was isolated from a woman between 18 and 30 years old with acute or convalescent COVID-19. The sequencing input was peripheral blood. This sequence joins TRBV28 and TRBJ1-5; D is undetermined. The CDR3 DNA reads TGTGCCAGCAGTTTAGGTTCGGGGCCCCAGCATTTT. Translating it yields CASSLGSGPQHF.